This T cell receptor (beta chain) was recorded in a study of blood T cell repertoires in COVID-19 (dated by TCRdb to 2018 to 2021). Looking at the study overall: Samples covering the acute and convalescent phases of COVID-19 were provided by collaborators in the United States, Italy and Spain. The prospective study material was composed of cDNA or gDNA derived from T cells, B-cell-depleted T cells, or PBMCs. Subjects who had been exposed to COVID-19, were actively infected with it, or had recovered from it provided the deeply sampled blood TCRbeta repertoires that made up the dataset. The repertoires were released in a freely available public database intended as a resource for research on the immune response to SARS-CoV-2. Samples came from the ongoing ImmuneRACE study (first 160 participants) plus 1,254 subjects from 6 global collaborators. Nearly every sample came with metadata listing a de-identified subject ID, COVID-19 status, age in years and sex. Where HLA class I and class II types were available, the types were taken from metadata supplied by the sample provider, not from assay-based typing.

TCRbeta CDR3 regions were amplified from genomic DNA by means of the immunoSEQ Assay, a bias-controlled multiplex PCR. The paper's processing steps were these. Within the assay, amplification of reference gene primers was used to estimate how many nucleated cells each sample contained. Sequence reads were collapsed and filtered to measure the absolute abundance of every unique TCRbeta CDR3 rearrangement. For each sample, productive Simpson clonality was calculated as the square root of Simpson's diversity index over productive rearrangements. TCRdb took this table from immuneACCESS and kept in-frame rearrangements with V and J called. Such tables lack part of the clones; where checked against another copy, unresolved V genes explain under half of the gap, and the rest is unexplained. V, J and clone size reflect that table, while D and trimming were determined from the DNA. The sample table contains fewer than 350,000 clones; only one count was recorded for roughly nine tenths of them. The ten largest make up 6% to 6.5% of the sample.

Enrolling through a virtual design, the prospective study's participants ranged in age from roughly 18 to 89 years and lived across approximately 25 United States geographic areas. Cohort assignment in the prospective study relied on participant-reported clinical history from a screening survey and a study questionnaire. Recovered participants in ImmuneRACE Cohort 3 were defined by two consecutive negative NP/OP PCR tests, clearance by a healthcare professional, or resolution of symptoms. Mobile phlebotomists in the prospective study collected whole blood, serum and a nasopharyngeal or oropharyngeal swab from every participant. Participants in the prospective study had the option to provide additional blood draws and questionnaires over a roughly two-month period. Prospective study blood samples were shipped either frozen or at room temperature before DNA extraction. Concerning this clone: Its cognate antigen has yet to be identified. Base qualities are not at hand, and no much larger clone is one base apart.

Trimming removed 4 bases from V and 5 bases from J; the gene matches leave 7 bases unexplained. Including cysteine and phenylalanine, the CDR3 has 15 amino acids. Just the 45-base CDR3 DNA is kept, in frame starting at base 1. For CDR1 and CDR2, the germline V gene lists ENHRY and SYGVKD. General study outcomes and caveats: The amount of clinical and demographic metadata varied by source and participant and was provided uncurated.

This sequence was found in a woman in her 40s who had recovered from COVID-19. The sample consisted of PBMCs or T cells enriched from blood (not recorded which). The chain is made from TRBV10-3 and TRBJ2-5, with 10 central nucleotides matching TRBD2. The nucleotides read TGTGCCATCAGTGTAAGCGGGAGGGCCCGGGAGACCCAGTACTTC. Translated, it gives CAISVSGRARETQYF.